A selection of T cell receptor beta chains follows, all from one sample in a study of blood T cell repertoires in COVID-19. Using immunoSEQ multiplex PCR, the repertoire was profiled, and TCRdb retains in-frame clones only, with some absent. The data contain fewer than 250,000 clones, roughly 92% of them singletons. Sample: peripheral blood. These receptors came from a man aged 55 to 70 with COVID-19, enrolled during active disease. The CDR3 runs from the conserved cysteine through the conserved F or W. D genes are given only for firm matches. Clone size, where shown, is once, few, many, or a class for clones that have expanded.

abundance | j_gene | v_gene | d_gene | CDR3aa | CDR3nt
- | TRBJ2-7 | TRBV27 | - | CASSSHPTYEQYF | TGTGCCAGCAGTTCGCACCCTACCTACGAGCAGTACTTC
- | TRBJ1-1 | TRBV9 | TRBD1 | CASSASGGVNTEAFF | TGTGCCAGCAGCGCCTCAGGGGGCGTGAACACTGAAGCTTTCTTT
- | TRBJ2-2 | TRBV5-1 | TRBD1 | CASSLPSGGAGELFF | TGCGCCAGCAGCTTGCCTTCAGGGGGCGCCGGGGAGCTGTTTTTT
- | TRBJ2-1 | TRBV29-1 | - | CSSWDGSSYNEQFF | TGCAGCTCCTGGGACGGGAGCTCCTACAATGAGCAGTTCTTC
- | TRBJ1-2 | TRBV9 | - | CASSAFVPYGYTF | TGTGCCAGCAGCGCCTTTGTCCCCTATGGCTACACCTTC
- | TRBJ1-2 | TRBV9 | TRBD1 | CASSEGGRQGYGYTF | TGTGCCAGCAGCGAGGGGGGACGACAGGGCTATGGCTACACCTTC
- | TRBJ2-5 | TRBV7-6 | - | CASSLMAGGVQETQYF | TGTGCCAGCAGCTTGATGGCGGGCGGGGTCCAAGAGACCCAGTACTTC
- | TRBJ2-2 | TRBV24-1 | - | CATSDSGTYTGELFF | TGTGCCACCAGTGACAGCGGGACATACACCGGGGAACTGTTTTTT
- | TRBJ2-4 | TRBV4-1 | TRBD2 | CASSQGLIAGGLGNIQYF | TGCGCCAGCAGCCAAGGATTGATAGCGGGAGGGCTCGGGAACATTCAGTACTTC
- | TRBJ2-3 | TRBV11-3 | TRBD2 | CASSLFGTSGRVSADTQYF | TGTGCCAGCAGCTTATTCGGGACTAGCGGGAGGGTTTCCGCAGATACGCAGTATTTT
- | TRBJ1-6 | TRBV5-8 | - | CASSPQSINSPLHF | TGTGCCAGCAGCCCACAGAGCATTAATTCACCCCTCCACTTT
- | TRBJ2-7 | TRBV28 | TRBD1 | CASSPGQGPYEQYF | TGTGCCAGCAGTCCGGGACAGGGGCCCTACGAGCAGTACTTC
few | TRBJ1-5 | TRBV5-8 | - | CASSLAGFGQPQHF | TGTGCCAGCAGCTTGGCAGGGTTTGGTCAGCCCCAGCATTTT
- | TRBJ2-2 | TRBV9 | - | CASSVVVTGELFF | TGTGCCAGCAGCGTAGTAGTCACCGGGGAGCTGTTTTTT
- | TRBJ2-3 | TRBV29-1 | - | CSVRRSSGLTDTQYF | TGCAGCGTTCGCCGCTCTTCAGGCCTCACAGATACGCAGTATTTT
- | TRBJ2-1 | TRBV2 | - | CASSATGHYNEQFF | TGTGCCAGCAGTGCCACCGGACACTACAATGAGCAGTTCTTC
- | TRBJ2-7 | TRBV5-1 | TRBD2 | CASSLTVAGGLSSYEQYF | TGCGCCAGCAGCTTGACGGTAGCGGGGGGCCTTAGCTCCTACGAGCAGTACTTC
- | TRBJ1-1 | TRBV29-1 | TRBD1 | CSVHRGGNTEAFF | TGCAGCGTTCACAGGGGAGGGAACACTGAAGCTTTCTTT
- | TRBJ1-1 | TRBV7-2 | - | CASSLGPTPNTEAFF | TGTGCCAGCAGCTTAGGCCCGACTCCGAACACTGAAGCTTTCTTT
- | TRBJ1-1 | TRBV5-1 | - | CASSESRNTEAFF | TGCGCCAGCAGTGAATCGCGGAACACTGAAGCTTTCTTT
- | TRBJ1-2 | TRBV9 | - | CASSPVSGYGYTF | TGTGCCAGCAGCCCCGTGTCGGGGTATGGCTACACCTTC
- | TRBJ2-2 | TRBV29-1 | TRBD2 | CSVAVRGGPGELFF | TGCAGCGTTGCGGTGCGGGGGGGCCCCGGGGAGCTGTTTTTT
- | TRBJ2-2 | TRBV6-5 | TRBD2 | CASRMGLAGTGELFF | TGTGCCAGCAGGATGGGACTAGCGGGGACAGGGGAGCTGTTTTTT
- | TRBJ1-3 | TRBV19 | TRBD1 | CASTNRRQGIDGNTIYF | TGTGCCAGTACCAATAGAAGACAGGGGATTGACGGAAACACCATATATTTT
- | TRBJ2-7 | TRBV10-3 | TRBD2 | CAISEKTSGRTSSYEQYF | TGTGCCATCAGCGAAAAGACTAGCGGGAGGACGAGCTCCTACGAGCAGTACTTC
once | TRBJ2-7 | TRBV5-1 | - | CASSLDPGAEYEQYF | TGCGCCAGCAGCTTGGATCCGGGAGCGGAATACGAGCAGTACTTC
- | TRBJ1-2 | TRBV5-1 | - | CASSKETGLDGYTF | TGCGCCAGCAGCAAAGAAACAGGGTTGGATGGCTACACCTTC
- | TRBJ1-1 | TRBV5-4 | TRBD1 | CASSLWTGRTEAFF | TGTGCCAGCAGCTTGTGGACAGGGCGAACTGAAGCTTTCTTT
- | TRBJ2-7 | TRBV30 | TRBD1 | CAFDRQGFHEQYF | TGTGCCTTTGATCGACAGGGCTTCCACGAGCAGTACTTC
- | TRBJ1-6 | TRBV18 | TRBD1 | CASSQAGRDRVFSPLHF | TGTGCCAGCTCACAGGCGGGACGGGACAGGGTTTTTTCACCCCTCCACTTT
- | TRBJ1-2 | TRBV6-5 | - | CASSPDRLSGYTF | TGTGCCAGCAGTCCTGACAGATTGAGTGGCTACACCTTC
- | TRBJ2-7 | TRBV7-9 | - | CASSWGVSSYEQYF | TGTGCCAGCAGCTGGGGCGTCAGCTCCTACGAGCAGTACTTC
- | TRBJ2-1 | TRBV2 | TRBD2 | CASSVAGGLYNEQFF | TGTGCCAGCAGTGTAGCGGGAGGGCTCTACAATGAGCAGTTCTTC
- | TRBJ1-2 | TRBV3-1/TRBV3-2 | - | CASSQEGASRSYGYTF | TGTGCCAGCAGCCAAGAAGGGGCCAGTCGTAGCTATGGCTACACCTTC
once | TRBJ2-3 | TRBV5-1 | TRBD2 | CASSLDKRGPLDTQYF | TGCGCCAGCAGCTTGGATAAGCGGGGGCCGCTAGATACGCAGTATTTT
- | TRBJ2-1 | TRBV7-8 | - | CASSLVQGGAYNEQFF | TGTGCCAGCAGCTTAGTTCAGGGCGGAGCGTACAATGAGCAGTTCTTC
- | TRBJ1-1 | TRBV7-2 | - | CASSFRTSLNTEAFF | TGTGCCAGCAGCTTCCGGACAAGCTTGAACACTGAAGCTTTCTTT
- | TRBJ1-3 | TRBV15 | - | CATSPRGSLSGNTIYF | TGTGCCACCAGCCCCCGGGGTTCCCTCTCTGGAAACACCATATATTTT
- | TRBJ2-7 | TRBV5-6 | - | CASTRDHRVWSPYEQYF | TGTGCCAGCACCCGAGATCACCGGGTTTGGAGCCCCTACGAGCAGTACTTC
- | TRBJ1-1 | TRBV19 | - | CASRRQNTEAFF | TGTGCCAGTCGTCGACAGAACACTGAAGCTTTCTTT
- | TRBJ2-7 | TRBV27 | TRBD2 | CASSSWTSGRLRSYEQYF | TGTGCCAGCAGTTCCTGGACTAGCGGGAGGTTGCGCTCCTACGAGCAGTACTTC
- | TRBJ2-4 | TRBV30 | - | CAWSVRNGDIQYF | TGTGCCTGGAGTGTACGCAATGGAGACATTCAGTACTTC
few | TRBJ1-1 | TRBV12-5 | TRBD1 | CASGLVPGTAPTEAFF | TGTGCTAGTGGTTTGGTACCCGGGACAGCACCCACTGAAGCTTTCTTT
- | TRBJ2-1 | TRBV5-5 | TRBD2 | CASSRRTSGFSYNEQFF | TGTGCCAGCAGTAGGAGGACTAGCGGGTTTTCCTACAATGAGCAGTTCTTC
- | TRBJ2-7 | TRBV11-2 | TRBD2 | CASSLVGSGEPYEQYF | TGTGCCAGCAGCTTAGTCGGTAGCGGGGAACCATACGAGCAGTACTTC
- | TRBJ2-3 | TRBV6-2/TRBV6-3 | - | CASSQPNFGTDTQYF | TGTGCCAGCAGCCAACCAAACTTTGGCACAGATACGCAGTATTTT
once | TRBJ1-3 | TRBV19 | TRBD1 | CASRLTGTGGRRSGNTIYF | TGTGCCAGTAGATTAACCGGGACAGGAGGCCGTCGCTCTGGAAACACCATATATTTT
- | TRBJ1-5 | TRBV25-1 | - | CASSAAGGQPQHF | TGTGCCAGCAGTGCCGCGGGCGGTCAGCCCCAGCATTTT
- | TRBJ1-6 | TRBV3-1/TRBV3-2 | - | CASSPLITGNSPLHF | TGTGCCAGCAGCCCCCTCATCACAGGGAATTCACCCCTCCACTTT
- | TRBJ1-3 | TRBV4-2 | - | CASSHSGGVGNTIYF | TGTGCCAGCAGCCATTCCGGGGGGGTTGGAAACACCATATATTTT
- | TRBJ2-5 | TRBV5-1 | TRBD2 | CASSAGTSGGGQETQYF | TGCGCCAGCAGCGCGGGGACTAGCGGGGGAGGTCAAGAGACCCAGTACTTC
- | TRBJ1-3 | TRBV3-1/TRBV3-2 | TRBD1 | CASSPQTGGRNTIYF | TGTGCCAGCAGCCCCCAGACAGGGGGCAGGAACACCATATATTTT
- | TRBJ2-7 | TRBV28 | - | CASRLSDRQYF | TGTGCCAGCAGATTGTCGGACAGGCAGTACTTC